The rows below give T cell receptor beta chains drawn from one sample of a study of cytotoxic CD8 clonotypes in ibrutinib-treated CLL. Generated by immunoSEQ multiplex PCR, the TCRdb table keeps only in-frame clones and is missing some. The sample includes around 30,000 clones, approximately 57% of them seen just once. The sample in question was PBMCs, obtained before ibrutinib treatment. The origin of the receptors is a human donor with chronic lymphocytic leukemia. The CDR3 runs from the conserved cysteine through the conserved F or W. D genes are given only for firm matches. Only some rows state a clone size, as once, few, many or a class for expanded clones.

j_call v_call d_call clone_size cdr3_aa cdr3_nt
TRBJ1-1 TRBV5-1 TRBD1 NA CASSPRTGGAAMNTEAFF TGCGCCAGCAGCCCGCGGACAGGTGGGGCCGCAATGAACACTGAAGCTTTCTTT
TRBJ1-5 TRBV5-1 NA NA CASSLGQGQPQHF TGCGCCAGCAGTTTGGGGCAGGGACAGCCCCAGCATTTT
TRBJ2-3 TRBV11-2 NA many CASSHVITDTQYF TGTGCCAGCAGCCACGTCATCACAGATACGCAGTATTTT
TRBJ2-3 TRBV5-4 NA medium-sized CASSLSRMRGTDTQYF TGTGCCAGCAGCTTGTCTCGGATGAGGGGCACAGATACGCAGTATTTT
TRBJ2-1 TRBV2 TRBD2 NA CATRLADYNEQFF TGTGCCACCAGACTAGCGGACTACAATGAGCAGTTCTTC
TRBJ1-2 TRBV10-3 TRBD1 NA CAISGTGENYGYTF TGTGCCATCAGCGGGACAGGAGAGAACTATGGCTACACCTTC
TRBJ2-1 TRBV7-6 TRBD2 once CASSPKPTSGKLNEQFF TGTGCCAGCAGCCCCAAACCGACTAGCGGGAAGCTTAATGAGCAGTTCTTC
TRBJ2-2 TRBV10-3 NA NA CAISESPGGTGELFF TGTGCCATCAGTGAGTCACCTGGCGGCACCGGGGAGCTGTTTTTT
TRBJ2-7 TRBV15 TRBD1 NA CATSREVTGDEQYF TGTGCCACCAGCAGAGAAGTAACAGGGGACGAGCAGTACTTC
TRBJ2-7 TRBV6-6 NA NA CASSAKRRTYEQYF TGTGCCAGCAGTGCCAAGAGGCGTACCTACGAGCAGTACTTC
TRBJ1-6 TRBV25-1 NA NA CASSEASYNSPLHF TGTGCCAGCAGTGAGGCATCCTATAATTCACCCCTCCACTTT
TRBJ2-3 TRBV9 NA NA CASSSAPGGTDTQYF TGTGCCAGCAGCTCAGCCCCAGGGGGCACAGATACGCAGTATTTT
TRBJ2-5 TRBV2 NA NA CASTSRQSETQYF TGTGCCAGCACCAGCAGGCAGAGCGAGACCCAGTACTTC
TRBJ2-5 TRBV7-8 NA few CASSSRQTQETQYF TGTGCCAGCAGCTCCCGACAGACACAAGAGACCCAGTACTTC
TRBJ2-7 TRBV6-5 NA NA CASSYGVAYEQYF TGTGCCAGCAGTTACGGGGTAGCTTACGAGCAGTACTTC
TRBJ2-1 TRBV27 NA NA CASSPGQKGWRYNEQFF TGTGCCAGCAGTCCGGGGCAGAAGGGATGGAGATACAATGAGCAGTTCTTC
TRBJ1-4 TRBV19 NA NA CASSIYNEKLFF TGTGCCAGTAGTATATATAATGAAAAACTGTTTTTT
TRBJ1-4 TRBV23-1 NA few CASSQSRPNPTNEKLFF TGCGCCAGCAGTCAATCGAGACCAAACCCAACTAATGAAAAACTGTTTTTT
TRBJ1-1 TRBV19 TRBD1 NA CVPGVGDRGTNTEAFF TGTGTCCCCGGGGTGGGGGACAGGGGAACGAACACTGAAGCTTTCTTT
TRBJ2-2 TRBV4-1 TRBD2 NA CASTVGLAGIRTGELFF TGCGCCAGCACTGTAGGACTAGCGGGGATTCGGACCGGGGAGCTGTTTTTT
TRBJ2-5 TRBV5-1 TRBD1 few CASSLTGTGPKTQYF TGCGCCAGCAGCTTAACCGGGACAGGACCAAAGACCCAGTACTTC
TRBJ2-3 TRBV27 NA NA CASSPVTQPQYF TGTGCCAGCAGTCCCGTGACTCAACCACAGTATTTT